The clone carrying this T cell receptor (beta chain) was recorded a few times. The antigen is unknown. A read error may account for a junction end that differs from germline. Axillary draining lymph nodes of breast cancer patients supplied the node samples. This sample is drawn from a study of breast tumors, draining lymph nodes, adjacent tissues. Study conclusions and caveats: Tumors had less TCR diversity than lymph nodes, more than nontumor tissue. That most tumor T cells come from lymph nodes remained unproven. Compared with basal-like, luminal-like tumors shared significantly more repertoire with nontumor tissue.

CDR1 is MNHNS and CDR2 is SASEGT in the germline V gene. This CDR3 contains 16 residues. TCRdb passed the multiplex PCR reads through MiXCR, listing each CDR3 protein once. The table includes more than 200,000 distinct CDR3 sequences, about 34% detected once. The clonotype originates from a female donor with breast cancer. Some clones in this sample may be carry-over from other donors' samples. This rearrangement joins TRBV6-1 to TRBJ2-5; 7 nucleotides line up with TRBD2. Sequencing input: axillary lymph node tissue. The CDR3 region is CASSQALGGVQETQYF. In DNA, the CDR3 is TGTGCCAGCAGTCAAGCGTTGGGAGGGGTACAAGAGACCCAGTACTTC.